The 14 T cell receptor beta chains listed next were all sequenced from one sample in a study of PD-L1 blockade in urothelial cancer (TCRdb year 2017). To prepare the library, the immunoSEQ multiplex PCR assay was applied. This is the immuneACCESS table as TCRdb keeps it, with only in-frame sequences that have V and J called. A part of the clones is gone; compared with another copy, unresolved V genes explain less than half, and the rest is unexplained. The sample data list around 56,000 clones, and around 84% of these were observed just once. The ten largest make up less than 3% of the sample. Sequenced here: PBMCs, sampled around atezolizumab (anti-PD-L1) treatment. Receptor source: a man aged 50-60 years with urothelial cancer.

The V gene is TRBV10-3, the J gene TRBJ2-7; 9 bases are shared with TRBD2. Germline V gives CDR1 ENHRY, CDR2 SYGVKD. CDR3 length: 15 amino acids. V lost 0 bases, J lost 4 bases, and 4 bases stayed unmatched. The CDR3 sequence: CAISESGSGSYEQYF. In DNA, the CDR3 is TGTGCCATCAGTGAGTCTGGTAGCGGGAGTTACGAGCAGTACTTC.

The chain has TRBV7-2 and TRBJ1-3; a possible D gene is TRBD1 (5 bases). Germline V lookup: CDR1 SGHTA, CDR2 FQGNSA. The ends were cut back, 2 bases at V and 0 bases at J, with 11 bases in the middle. The length of the CDR3 is 16 residues. The CDR3 protein is CASSLRKGFSGNTIYF. CDR3 DNA sequence: TGTGCCAGCAGCTTACGGAAGGGGTTCTCTGGAAACACCATATATTTT.

This clone was seen a few times. The chain joins TRBV27 to TRBJ2-7; D remains unclear. The CDR3 extends over 13 amino acids. The V end lost 3 bases, the J end lost 3 bases, and 9 bases lay between the germline ends. The germline CDR1 and CDR2 sequences are MNHEY and SMNVEV (reference sequence). DNA for the CDR3: TGTGCCAGCAGTTTGACACCAGACTACGAGCAGTACTTC. Translating gives CASSLTPDYEQYF.

This chain joins TRBV30 and TRBJ2-4, with a tentative D call TRBD1 (5 bases). Germline loops: CDR1 GTSNPN, CDR2 SVGIG (reference sequence). Trimming removed 2 bases from V and 1 base from J, with 9 bases in between. The length of the CDR3 is 14 residues. This CDR3 reads CAWSSGFAKNIQYF. The CDR3, as DNA: TGTGCCTGGAGTTCAGGGTTTGCCAAAAACATTCAGTACTTC.

This chain uses TRBV7-2 with TRBJ2-7, with D perhaps matching TRBD2 (6 bases). The V end lost 5 bases, the J end lost 1 base, and 15 bases lay between the germline ends. Germline assignment: CDR1 SGHTA and CDR2 FQGNSA. The CDR3 loop spans 15 amino acids. The CDR3 DNA sequence: TGTGCCAGCAGCCCCACCTCTGGGAGGTCCTACGAGCAGTACTTC. Translating it yields CASSPTSGRSYEQYF. The complete variable domain, with remaining parts taken from reference TRBV7-2 and TRBJ2-7, reads GAGVSQSPSNKVTEKGKDVELRCDPISGHTALYWYRQSLGQGLEFLIYFQGNSAPDKSGLPSDRFSAERTGGSVSTLTIQRTQQEDSAVYLCASSPTSGRSYEQYFGPGTRLTVT.

The genes are TRBV18 and TRBJ1-4; D remains ambiguous. V was pared by 0 bases and J by 3 bases, with 17 bases between. The CDR3 spans 18 residues. Per germline, CDR1 KGHSH and CDR2 LQKENI. In DNA form, the CDR3 reads TGTGCCAGCTCACCACCCGAATTATCAGGTGGCCCTAATGAAAAACTGTTTTTT. Encoded protein: CASSPPELSGGPNEKLFF.

The chain recombines TRBV9 with TRBJ2-7, with 9 nucleotides matching TRBD2. V lost 2 bases to trimming and J lost 5 bases; unmatched junction nucleotides: 5. Germline loops: CDR1 SGDLS, CDR2 YYNGEE. The CDR3 loop spans 14 amino acids. DNA for the CDR3: TGTGCCAGCAGCGTTAGCGGGAGTCCCAACGAGCAGTACTTC. Protein product: CASSVSGSPNEQYF.

J is TRBJ1-2 and V is TRBV28; D may be TRBD1 (5 bases). V was shortened by 3 bases and J by 4 bases, with 15 bases between the two germline ends. In germline, CDR1 is MDHEN, CDR2 SYDVKM. The CDR3 has 15 residues. The CDR3 region has the DNA TGTGCCAGCAGTTTTACGGGGGGGAAGGTCTATGGCTACACCTTC. Residues: CASSFTGGKVYGYTF.

This clone was counted once. The chain joins TRBV10-3 to TRBJ2-1; TRBD1 agrees at 10 bases. The V gene's germline CDR1 is ENHRY and CDR2 SYGVKD. This CDR3 contains 15 residues. The V and J ends lost 5 bases and 7 bases, in that order; junction bases with no gene match: 8. CDR3 region: CAISTDRGRRNEQFF. The CDR3 DNA reads as TGTGCCATCAGTACAGACAGGGGGCGCAGGAATGAGCAGTTCTTC.

The chain links TRBV19 to TRBJ2-3; 7 bases match TRBD1. The CDR3 extends over 13 amino acids. V was clipped by 9 bases and J by 0 bases; unmatched bases: 3. Germline CDR1 and CDR2: LNHDA and SQIVND (reference sequence). This chain's CDR3 is CASTGVSTDTQYF. The DNA for the CDR3 is TGTGCCAGCACAGGGGTTAGCACAGATACGCAGTATTTT.

This chain joins TRBV2 and TRBJ2-1; D unresolved. The CDR3 is 13 amino acids. V was pared by 7 bases and J by 2 bases, with 9 bases between. Germline CDR1 is SNHLY and CDR2 is FYNNEI. This CDR3 reads CASTQTPYNEQFF. CDR3 DNA sequence: TGTGCCAGCACCCAGACTCCCTACAATGAGCAGTTCTTC.

In this sample, this clone turned up once. The V and J genes are TRBV10-3 and TRBJ1-2; no clear D. The CDR3 contains 13 residues. Germline-derived CDR1 and CDR2 are ENHRY and SYGVKD. V lost 2 bases and J lost 3, with 7 bases in between. CDR3 loop: CAISESGDYGYTF. The CDR3 coding sequence is TGTGCCATCAGTGAGAGCGGAGACTATGGCTACACCTTC.

J is TRBJ2-5 and V is TRBV10-3; 10 bases are a match to TRBD2. J lost 3 bases, V lost 3 bases, and 7 bases had no gene match. The CDR3 spans 16 residues. Germline CDR1 reads ENHRY; CDR2 reads SYGVKD. The CDR3 nucleotides are TGTGCCATCAGTGACTATGGGACTAGCGCGAAAGAGACCCAGTACTTC. Its translation is CAISDYGTSAKETQYF.

V is TRBV7-9 and J is TRBJ2-7; weak D call: TRBD2 (5 bases). Trimming left V 7 bases short and J 0 bases short, with 10 bases between. CDR1 is SEHNR and CDR2 is FQNEAQ in the germline V gene (reference sequence). The CDR3 consists of 13 residues. CDR3 in amino acids: CASTSSVSYEQYF. CDR3 nucleotides: TGTGCCAGCACGAGTAGCGTCTCCTACGAGCAGTACTTC.